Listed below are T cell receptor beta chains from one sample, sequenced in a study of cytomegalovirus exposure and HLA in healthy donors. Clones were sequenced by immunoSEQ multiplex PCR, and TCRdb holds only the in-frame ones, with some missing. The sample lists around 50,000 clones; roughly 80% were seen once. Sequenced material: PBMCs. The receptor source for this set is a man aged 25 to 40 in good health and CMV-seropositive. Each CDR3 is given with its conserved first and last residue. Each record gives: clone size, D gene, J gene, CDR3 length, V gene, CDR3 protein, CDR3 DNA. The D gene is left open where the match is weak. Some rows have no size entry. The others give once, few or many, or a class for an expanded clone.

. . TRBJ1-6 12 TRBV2 CASRQVNSPLHF TGTGCCAGCCGACAGGTTAATTCACCCCTCCACTTT
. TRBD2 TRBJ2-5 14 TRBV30 CAWSGDSGQETQYF TGTGCCTGGTCTGGGGATAGCGGGCAAGAGACCCAGTACTTC
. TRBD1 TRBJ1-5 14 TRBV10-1 CASSPQGAGQPQHF TGCGCCAGCAGTCCACAGGGGGCTGGTCAGCCCCAGCATTTT
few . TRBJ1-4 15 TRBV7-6 CASSLEAGVAEKLFF TGTGCCAGCAGCTTAGAGGCAGGGGTTGCTGAAAAACTGTTTTTT
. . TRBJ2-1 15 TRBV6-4 CASSEGRGIYNEQFF TGTGCCAGCAGTGAGGGCAGGGGCATCTACAATGAGCAGTTCTTC
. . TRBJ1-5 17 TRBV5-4 CASSQMGEGLLNQPQHF TGTGCCAGCAGCCAAATGGGGGAGGGGCTCCTCAATCAGCCCCAGCATTTT
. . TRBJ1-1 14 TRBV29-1 CSVIPSGVESEAFF TGCAGCGTAATCCCTTCGGGGGTGGAAAGTGAAGCTTTCTTT
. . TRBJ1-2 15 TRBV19 CASRTVHLKSYGYTF TGTGCCAGCCGAACAGTCCACCTGAAATCCTATGGCTACACCTTC
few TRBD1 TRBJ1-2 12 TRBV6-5 CASRLQGFGYTF TGTGCCAGCAGGTTACAGGGGTTTGGCTACACCTTC
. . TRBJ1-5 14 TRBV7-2 CASSQPGLYQPQHF TGTGCCAGCAGCCAGCCAGGCCTGTATCAGCCCCAGCATTTT
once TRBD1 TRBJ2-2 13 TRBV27 CASSHRGTGELFF TGTGCCAGCAGTCACAGGGGAACCGGGGAGCTGTTTTTT
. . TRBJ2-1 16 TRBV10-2 CASTRGLRTPYNEQFF TGCGCCAGCACTCGAGGGCTCAGAACCCCCTACAATGAGCAGTTCTTC
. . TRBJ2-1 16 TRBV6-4 CASSDSGGFSYNEQFF TGTGCCAGCAGTGACTCCGGAGGGTTCTCCTACAATGAGCAGTTCTTC
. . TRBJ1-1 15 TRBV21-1 CASSPRTGAGVEAFF TGTGCCAGCAGCCCCCGGACAGGGGCGGGCGTTGAAGCTTTCTTT
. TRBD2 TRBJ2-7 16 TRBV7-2 CASSLVGGMLSYEQYF TGTGCCAGCAGCTTAGTGGGGGGGATGCTCTCCTACGAGCAGTACTTC
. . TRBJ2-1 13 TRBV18 CASSLHKIDEQFF TGTGCCAGCTCACTACATAAAATCGATGAGCAGTTCTTC